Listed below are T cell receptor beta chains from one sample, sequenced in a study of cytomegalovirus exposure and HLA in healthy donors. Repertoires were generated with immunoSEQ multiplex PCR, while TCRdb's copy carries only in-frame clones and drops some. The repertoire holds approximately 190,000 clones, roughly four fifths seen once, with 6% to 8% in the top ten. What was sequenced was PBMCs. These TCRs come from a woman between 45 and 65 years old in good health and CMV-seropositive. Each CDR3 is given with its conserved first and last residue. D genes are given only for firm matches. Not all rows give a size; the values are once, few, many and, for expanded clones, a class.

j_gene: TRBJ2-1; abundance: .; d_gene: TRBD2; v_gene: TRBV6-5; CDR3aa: CASSTGTSYEQFF; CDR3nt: TGTGCCAGCAGTACCGGGACTAGCTATGAGCAGTTCTTC
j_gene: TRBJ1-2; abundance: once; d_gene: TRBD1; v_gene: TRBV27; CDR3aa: CASSSNIQGAYIAGYTF; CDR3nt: TGTGCCAGCAGTTCCAATATACAGGGGGCGTATATAGCCGGCTACACCTTC
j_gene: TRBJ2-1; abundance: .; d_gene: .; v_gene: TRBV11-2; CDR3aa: CASSRSTAPPGREQFF; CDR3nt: TGTGCCAGCAGCCGATCGACAGCCCCCCCGGGCCGGGAGCAGTTCTTC
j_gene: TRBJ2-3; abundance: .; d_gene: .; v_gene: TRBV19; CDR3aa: CASSINRAYTDTQYF; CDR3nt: TGTGCCAGTAGTATTAACAGGGCCTACACAGATACGCAGTATTTT
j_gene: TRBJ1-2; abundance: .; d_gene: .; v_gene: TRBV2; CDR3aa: CASSEQANYGYTF; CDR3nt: TGTGCCAGCAGTGAACAGGCTAACTATGGCTACACCTTC
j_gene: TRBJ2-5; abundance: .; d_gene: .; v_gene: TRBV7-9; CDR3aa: CASSLGQGQQETQYF; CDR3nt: TGTGCCAGCAGCTTAGGTCAGGGTCAACAAGAGACCCAGTACTTC
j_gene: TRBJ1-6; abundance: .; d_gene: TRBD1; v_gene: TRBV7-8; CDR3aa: CASSLATGDNSPLHF; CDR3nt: TGTGCCAGCAGCTTAGCGACAGGGGATAATTCACCCCTCCACTTT
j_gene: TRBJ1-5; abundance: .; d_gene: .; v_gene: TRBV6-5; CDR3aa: CASTQSGRFDQPQHF; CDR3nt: TGTGCCAGCACCCAATCCGGCAGGTTCGATCAGCCCCAGCATTTT
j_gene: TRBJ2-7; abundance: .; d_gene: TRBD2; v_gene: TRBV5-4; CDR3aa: CASSLMTSGGGPGEQYF; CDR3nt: TGTGCCAGCAGCTTGATGACTAGCGGGGGGGGCCCGGGGGAGCAGTACTTC
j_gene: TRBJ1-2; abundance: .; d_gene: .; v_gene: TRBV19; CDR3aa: CASSIQRGGLSYGYTF; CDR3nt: TGTGCCAGTAGTATCCAACGTGGAGGACTCTCTTACGGCTACACCTTC
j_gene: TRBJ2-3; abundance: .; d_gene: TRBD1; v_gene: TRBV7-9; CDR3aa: CASSLGGRGTGGADTQYF; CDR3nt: TGTGCCAGCAGCTTAGGTGGCAGGGGCACAGGGGGAGCAGATACGCAGTATTTT
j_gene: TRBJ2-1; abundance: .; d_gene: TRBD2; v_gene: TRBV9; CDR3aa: CASNRGGSGGYNEQFF; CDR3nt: TGTGCCAGCAATCGGGGCGGGAGCGGCGGATACAATGAGCAGTTCTTC
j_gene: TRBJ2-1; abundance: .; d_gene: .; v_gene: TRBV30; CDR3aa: CAWGQGGDNEQFF; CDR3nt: TGTGCCTGGGGGCAGGGGGGTGACAATGAGCAGTTCTTC
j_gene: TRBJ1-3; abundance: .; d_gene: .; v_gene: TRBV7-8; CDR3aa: CATGEGTAGNTIYF; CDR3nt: TGTGCCACAGGGGAGGGGACGGCGGGAAACACCATATATTTT
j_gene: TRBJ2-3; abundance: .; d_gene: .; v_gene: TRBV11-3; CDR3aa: CASSLDSGDTQYF; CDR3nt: TGTGCCAGCAGCTTAGACTCCGGAGATACGCAGTATTTT
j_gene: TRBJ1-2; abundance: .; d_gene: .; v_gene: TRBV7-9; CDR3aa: CASSPQGYGYTF; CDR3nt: TGTGCCAGCAGCCCGCAGGGGTATGGCTACACCTTC
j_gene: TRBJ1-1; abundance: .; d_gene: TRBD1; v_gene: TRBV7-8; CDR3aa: CASRIQGGNTEAFF; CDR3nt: TGTGCCAGCAGAATTCAGGGGGGGAACACTGAAGCTTTCTTT
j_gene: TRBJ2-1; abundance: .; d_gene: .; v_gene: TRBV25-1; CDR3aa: CASSILDTTINEQFF; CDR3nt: TGTGCCAGCAGTATCCTGGACACAACCATCAATGAGCAGTTCTTC
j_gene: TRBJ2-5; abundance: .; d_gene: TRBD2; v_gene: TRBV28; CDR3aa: CASSLWVLAGGLETQYF; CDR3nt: TGTGCCAGCAGTTTATGGGTACTAGCGGGGGGGCTCGAGACCCAGTACTTC
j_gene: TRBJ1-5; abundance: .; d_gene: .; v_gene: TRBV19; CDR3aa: CASSYSRNQPQHF; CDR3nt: TGTGCCAGTAGTTATAGTCGAAATCAGCCCCAGCATTTT
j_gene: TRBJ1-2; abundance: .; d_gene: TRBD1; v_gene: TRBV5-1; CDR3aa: CASRPGQGVPGYTF; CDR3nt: TGCGCCAGCAGGCCGGGACAGGGGGTCCCTGGCTACACCTTC
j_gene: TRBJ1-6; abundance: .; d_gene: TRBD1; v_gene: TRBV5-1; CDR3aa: CASSAGTGRESPLHF; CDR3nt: TGCGCCAGCAGCGCCGGGACAGGGCGAGAATCACCCCTCCACTTT
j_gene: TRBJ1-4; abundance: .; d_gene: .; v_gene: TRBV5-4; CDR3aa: CASSPNPGGANEKLFF; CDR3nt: TGTGCCAGCAGCCCCAATCCGGGGGGCGCGAATGAAAAACTGTTTTTT
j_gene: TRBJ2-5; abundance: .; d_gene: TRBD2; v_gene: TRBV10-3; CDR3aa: CAISERGGGIQETQYF; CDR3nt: TGTGCCATCAGTGAGCGCGGCGGGGGGATACAAGAGACCCAGTACTTC
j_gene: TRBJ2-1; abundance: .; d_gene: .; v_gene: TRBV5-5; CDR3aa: CASSSRGDSTYNEQFF; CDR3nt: TGTGCCAGCAGCTCCCGCGGGGACTCCACTTACAATGAGCAGTTCTTC
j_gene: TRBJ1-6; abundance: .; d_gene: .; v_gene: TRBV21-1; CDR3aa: CASSKAVRGFISYNSPLHF; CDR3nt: TGTGCCAGCAGCAAAGCAGTCAGGGGCTTTATCTCCTATAATTCACCCCTCCACTTT
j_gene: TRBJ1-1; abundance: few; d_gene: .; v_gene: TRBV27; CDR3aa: CASSLQGFREAFF; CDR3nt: TGTGCCAGCAGTCTACAGGGATTTCGTGAAGCTTTCTTT
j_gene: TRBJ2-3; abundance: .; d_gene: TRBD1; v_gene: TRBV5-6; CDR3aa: CASSLAQGAISTDTQYF; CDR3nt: TGTGCCAGCAGCTTGGCCCAGGGGGCGATTAGCACAGATACGCAGTATTTT
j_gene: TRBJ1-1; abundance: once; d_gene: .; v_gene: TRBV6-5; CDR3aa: CASSYSPGLATEAFF; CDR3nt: TGTGCCAGCAGTTACTCCCCGGGATTAGCCACTGAAGCTTTCTTT